Described below is a single T cell receptor (beta chain) sequence and its context. Its antigen remains unknown. Autoimmune disease history or systemic immunosuppression disqualified patients. This sample was included in a study of OX40 agonist ivuxolimab in advanced cancers. Study in general: Subjects had a mean age of about 60 years, with a range of about 23 to 79; 82.7% were male. Partial responses were achieved by three patients: one hepatocellular carcinoma, two cutaneous melanoma. Study-level findings and limits: The study found that CD8+ T cells averaged more expanded clones than CD4+.

Generated by immunoSEQ multiplex PCR, the TCRdb table keeps only in-frame clones and is missing some. The sample consists of under 100,000 clones, approximately 90% of them appearing once. V lost 2 bases, J lost 6 bases, and 14 bases lay in between. CDR1 is SGHNT, CDR2 YYREEE, per germline (reference sequence). CDR3 length: 14 amino acids. The genes are TRBV5-4 and TRBJ1-1; TRBD1 might be the D (6 bases). The sequenced sample was CD4+ or CD8+ T cells sorted from blood, obtained in a trial of the OX40 agonist ivuxolimab. This clonotype was obtained from an adult with an advanced solid tumor such as melanoma, head and neck, liver or kidney cancer. CDR3 DNA sequence: TGTGCCAGCAGCTTTCAGGGGATTAAGTCTGAAGCTTTCTTT. It yields the protein CASSFQGIKSEAFF.